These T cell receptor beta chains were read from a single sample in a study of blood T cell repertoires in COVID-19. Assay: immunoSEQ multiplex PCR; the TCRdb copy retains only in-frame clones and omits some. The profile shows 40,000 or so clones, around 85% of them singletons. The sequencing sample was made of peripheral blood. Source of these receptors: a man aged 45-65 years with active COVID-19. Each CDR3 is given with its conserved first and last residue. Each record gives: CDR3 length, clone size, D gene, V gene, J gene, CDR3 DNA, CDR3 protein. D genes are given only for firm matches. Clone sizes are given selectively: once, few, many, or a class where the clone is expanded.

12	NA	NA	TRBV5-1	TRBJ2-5	TGCGCCAGCAGCTTGGCCGAAGAGACCCAGTACTTC	CASSLAEETQYF
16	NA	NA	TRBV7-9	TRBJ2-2	TGTGCCAGCATCCAGGAAGGACAACCCAGCACCGGGGAGCTGTTTTTT	CASIQEGQPSTGELFF
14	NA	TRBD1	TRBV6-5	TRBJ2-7	TGTGCCAGCAAGGGGGCGAATGGCTCCTACGAGCAGTACTTC	CASKGANGSYEQYF
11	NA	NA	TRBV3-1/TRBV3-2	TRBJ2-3	TGTGCCAGCAGCCGTCGGAGGGGGCAGTATTTT	CASSRRRGQYF
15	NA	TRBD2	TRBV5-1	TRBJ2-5	TGCGCCAGCAGCCGGACTAGCGGGGGGCAAGAGACCCAGTACTTC	CASSRTSGGQETQYF
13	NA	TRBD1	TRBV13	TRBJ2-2	TGTGCCAGCAGCGGGACAGGGATCGGGGAGCTGTTTTTT	CASSGTGIGELFF
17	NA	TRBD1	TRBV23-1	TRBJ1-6	TGCGCCAGCAGTCACCCTCCAGGGACAGGGATGAATTCACCCCTCCACTTT	CASSHPPGTGMNSPLHF
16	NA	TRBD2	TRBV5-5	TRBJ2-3	TGTGCCAGCAGCAGAACTAGCGGGGGGGCAGCAGATACGCAGTATTTT	CASSRTSGGAADTQYF
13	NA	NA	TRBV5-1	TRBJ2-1	TGCGCCAGCAGCTTGGCGGTCTGGCAGGCCCCGTTCTTC	CASSLAVWQAPFF
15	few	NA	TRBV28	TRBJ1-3	TGTGCCAGCAGTGACAGGCCCCTCTCTGGAAACACCATATATTTT	CASSDRPLSGNTIYF
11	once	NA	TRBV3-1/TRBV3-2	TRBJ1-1	TGTGCCAGCAGCCTACGGGGTGAAGCTTTCTTT	CASSLRGEAFF
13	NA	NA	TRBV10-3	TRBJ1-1	TGTGCCATCAGTGAACACGAAAGATTTGAAGCTTTCTTT	CAISEHERFEAFF